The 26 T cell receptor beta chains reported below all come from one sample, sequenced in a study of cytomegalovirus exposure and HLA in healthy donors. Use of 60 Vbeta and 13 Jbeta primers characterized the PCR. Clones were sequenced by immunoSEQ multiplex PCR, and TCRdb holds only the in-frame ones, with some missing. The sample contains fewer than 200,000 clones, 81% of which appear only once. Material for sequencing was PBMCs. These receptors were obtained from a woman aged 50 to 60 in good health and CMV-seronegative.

DNA for the CDR3: TGTGCCAGCAATAGCCCTCGGTCGACTAGCGGATGGGGGGAGACCCAGTACTTC. Its protein product is CASNSPRSTSGWGETQYF. This chain joins TRBV28 and TRBJ2-5; 9 bases align to TRBD2. The CDR3 extends over 18 amino acids. From germline, CDR1 is MDHEN and CDR2 SYDVKM. The trim removed 7 bases at V and 5 bases at J, leaving 20 bases unmatched.

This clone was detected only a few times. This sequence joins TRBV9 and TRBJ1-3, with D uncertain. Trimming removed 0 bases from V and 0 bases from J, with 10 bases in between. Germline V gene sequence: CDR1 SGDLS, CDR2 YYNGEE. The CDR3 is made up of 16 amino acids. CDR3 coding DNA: TGTGCCAGCAGCGTAGTACCAGAAGTCTCTGGAAACACCATATATTTT. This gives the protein CASSVVPEVSGNTIYF.

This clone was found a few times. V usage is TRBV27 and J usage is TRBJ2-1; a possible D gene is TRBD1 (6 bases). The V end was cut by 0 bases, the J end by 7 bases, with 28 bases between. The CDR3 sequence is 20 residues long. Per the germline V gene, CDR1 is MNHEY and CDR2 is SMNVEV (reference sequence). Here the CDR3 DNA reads TGTGCCAGCAGTTTATCGACCGGACAGTTATCCGTCGGTGTTGTGAATGAGCAGTTCTTC. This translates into CASSLSTGQLSVGVVNEQFF.

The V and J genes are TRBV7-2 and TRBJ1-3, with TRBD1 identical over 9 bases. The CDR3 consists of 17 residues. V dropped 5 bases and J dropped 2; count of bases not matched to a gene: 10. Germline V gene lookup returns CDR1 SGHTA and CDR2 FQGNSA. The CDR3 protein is CASSPLGTGKAGNTIYF. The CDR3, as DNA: TGTGCCAGCAGCCCCCTCGGGACAGGGAAGGCTGGAAACACCATATATTTT.

CDR3 nucleotide sequence: TGTGCCAGCAGTTTATTTCCGGGTTCTAGCCCAGGGGCCAACGTCCTGACTTTC. It encodes CASSLFPGSSPGANVLTF. The chain carries TRBV27 and TRBJ2-6; D may be TRBD2 (5 bases). CDR3 length: 18 amino acids. Germline lookup yields CDR1 MNHEY and CDR2 SMNVEV (reference sequence). The V end was cut by 1 base, the J end by 4 bases, with 17 bases between.

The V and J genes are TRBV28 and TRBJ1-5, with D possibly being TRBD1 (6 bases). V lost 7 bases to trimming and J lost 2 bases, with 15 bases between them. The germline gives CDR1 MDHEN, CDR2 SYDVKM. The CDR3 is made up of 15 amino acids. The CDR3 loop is CASTRRGMGNQPQHF. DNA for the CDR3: TGTGCCAGCACCCGCAGGGGAATGGGCAATCAGCCCCAGCATTTT.

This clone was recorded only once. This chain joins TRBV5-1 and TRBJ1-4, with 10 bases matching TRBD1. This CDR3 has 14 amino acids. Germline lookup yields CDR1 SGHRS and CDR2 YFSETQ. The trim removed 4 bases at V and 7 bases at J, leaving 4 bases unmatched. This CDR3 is CASSTGQGREKLFF. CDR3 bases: TGCGCCAGCAGCACGGGACAGGGGCGTGAAAAACTGTTTTTT.

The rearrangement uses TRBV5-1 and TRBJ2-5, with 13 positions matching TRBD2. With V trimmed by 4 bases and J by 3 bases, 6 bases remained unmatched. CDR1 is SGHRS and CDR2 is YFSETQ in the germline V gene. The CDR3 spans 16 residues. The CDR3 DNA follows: TGCGCCAGCAGCCCCGGACTAGCGGGGGCGGAAGAGACCCAGTACTTC. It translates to CASSPGLAGAEETQYF.

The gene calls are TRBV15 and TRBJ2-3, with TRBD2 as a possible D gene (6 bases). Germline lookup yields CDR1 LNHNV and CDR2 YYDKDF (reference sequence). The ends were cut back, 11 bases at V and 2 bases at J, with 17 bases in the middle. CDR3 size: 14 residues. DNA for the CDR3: TGTGCCCGTTGGAGGGCCAGGTCCACAGATACGCAGTATTTT. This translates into CARWRARSTDTQYF.

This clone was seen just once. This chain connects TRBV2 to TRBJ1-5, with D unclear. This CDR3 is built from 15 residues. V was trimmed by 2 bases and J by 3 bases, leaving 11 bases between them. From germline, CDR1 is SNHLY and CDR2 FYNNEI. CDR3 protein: CASSERQNPNQPQHF. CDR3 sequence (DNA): TGTGCCAGCAGTGAAAGACAAAACCCCAATCAGCCCCAGCATTTT.

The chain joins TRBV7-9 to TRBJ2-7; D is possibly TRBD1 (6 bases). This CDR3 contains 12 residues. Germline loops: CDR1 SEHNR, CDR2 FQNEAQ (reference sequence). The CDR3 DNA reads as TGTTCCTTTAGCACAGGGACGGGGGAGCAGTACTTC. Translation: CSFSTGTGEQYF.

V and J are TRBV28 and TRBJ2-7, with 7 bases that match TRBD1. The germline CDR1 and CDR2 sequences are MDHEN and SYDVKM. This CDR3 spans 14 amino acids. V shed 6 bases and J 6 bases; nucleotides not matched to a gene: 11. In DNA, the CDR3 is TGTGCCAGCAGCTCGGGACAGTTCCTCTCCGAGCAGTACTTC. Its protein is CASSSGQFLSEQYF.

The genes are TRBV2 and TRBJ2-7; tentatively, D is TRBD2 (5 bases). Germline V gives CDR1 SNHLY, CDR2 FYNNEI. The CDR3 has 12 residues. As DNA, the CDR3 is TGTGCTAGCCAAGCGGATTATTACGAGCAGTACTTC. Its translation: CASQADYYEQYF. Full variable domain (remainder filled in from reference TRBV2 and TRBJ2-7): EPEVTQTPSHQVTQMGQEVILRCVPISNHLYFYWYRQILGQKVEFLVSFYNNEISEKSEIFDDQFSVERPDGSNFTLKIRSTKLEDSAMYFCASQADYYEQYFGPGTRLTVT.

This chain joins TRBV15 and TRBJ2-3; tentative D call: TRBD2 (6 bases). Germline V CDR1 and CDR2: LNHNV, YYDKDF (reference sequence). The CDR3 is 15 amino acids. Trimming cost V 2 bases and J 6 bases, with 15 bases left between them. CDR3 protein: CATSRPSAAQDTQYF. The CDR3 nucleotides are TGTGCCACCAGCAGACCTAGCGCGGCCCAGGATACGCAGTATTTT.

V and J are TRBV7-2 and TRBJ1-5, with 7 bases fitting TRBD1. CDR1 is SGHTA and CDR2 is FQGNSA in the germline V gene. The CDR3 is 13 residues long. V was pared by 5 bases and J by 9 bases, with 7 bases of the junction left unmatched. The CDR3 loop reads CASSPGGPGPQHF. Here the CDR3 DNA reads TGTGCCAGCAGCCCAGGGGGTCCAGGGCCCCAGCATTTT.

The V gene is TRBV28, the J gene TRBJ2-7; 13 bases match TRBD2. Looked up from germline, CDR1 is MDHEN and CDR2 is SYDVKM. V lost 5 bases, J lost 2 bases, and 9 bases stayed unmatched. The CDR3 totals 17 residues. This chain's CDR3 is CASSPQVTSGGAYEQYF. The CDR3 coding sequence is TGTGCCAGCAGTCCACAAGTAACTAGCGGGGGGGCCTACGAGCAGTACTTC.

CDR3 nucleotides: TGTGCCAGCAGGATTAGAGGGACAGCAGCCTACGAGCAGTACTTC. Translating gives CASRIRGTAAYEQYF. The V and J genes are TRBV27 and TRBJ2-7, with 7 bases lining up with TRBD1. V lost 6 bases, J lost 2 bases, and 10 bases stayed unmatched. The CDR3 is 15 residues long. Germline CDR1 is MNHEY and CDR2 is SMNVEV (reference sequence).

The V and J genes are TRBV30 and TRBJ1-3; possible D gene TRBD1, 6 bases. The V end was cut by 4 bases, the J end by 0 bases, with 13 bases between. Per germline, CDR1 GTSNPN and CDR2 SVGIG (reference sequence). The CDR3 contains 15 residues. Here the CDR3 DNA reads TGTGCCTGGAATCTCGGACAGACCTCTGGAAACACCATATATTTT. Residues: CAWNLGQTSGNTIYF.

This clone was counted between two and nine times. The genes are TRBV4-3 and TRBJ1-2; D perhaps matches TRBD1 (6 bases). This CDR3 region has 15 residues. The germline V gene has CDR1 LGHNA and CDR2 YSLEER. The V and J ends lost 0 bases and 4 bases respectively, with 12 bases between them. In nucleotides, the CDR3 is TGCGCCAGCAGCCAAGATGGGGGGGGCAGCTATGGCTACACCTTC. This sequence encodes CASSQDGGGSYGYTF.

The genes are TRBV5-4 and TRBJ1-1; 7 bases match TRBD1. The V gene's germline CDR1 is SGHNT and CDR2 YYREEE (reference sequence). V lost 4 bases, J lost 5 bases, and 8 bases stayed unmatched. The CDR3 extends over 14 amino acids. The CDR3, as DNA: TGTGCCAGCAGCAAGGGGGCGGAAGGGACTGAAGCTTTCTTT. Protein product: CASSKGAEGTEAFF.

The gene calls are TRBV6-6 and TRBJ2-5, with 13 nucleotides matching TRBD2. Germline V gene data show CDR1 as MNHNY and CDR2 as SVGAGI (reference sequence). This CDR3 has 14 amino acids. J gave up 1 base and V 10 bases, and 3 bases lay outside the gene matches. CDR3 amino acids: CATRTSGGQETQYF. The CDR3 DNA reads TGTGCCACCAGGACTAGCGGGGGCCAAGAGACCCAGTACTTC.

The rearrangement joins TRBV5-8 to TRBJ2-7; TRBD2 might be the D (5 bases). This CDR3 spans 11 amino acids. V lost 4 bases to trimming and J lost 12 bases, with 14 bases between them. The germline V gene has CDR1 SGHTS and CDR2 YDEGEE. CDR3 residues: CASSPGRGSYF. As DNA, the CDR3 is TGTGCCAGCAGCCCCGGACGGGGTTCGTACTTC.

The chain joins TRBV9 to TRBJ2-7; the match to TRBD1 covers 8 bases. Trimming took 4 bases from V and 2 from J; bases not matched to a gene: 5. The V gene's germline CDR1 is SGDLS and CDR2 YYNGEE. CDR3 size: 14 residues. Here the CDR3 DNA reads TGTGCCAGCAGCCCCCGACAGGGGACCTACGAGCAGTACTTC. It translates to CASSPRQGTYEQYF.

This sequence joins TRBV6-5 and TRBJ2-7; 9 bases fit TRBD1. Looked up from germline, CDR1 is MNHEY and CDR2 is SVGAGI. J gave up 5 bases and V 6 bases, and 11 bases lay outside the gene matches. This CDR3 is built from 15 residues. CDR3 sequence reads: CASRPGQGILHEQYF. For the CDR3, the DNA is TGTGCCAGCAGGCCGGGACAGGGAATTCTCCACGAGCAGTACTTC.

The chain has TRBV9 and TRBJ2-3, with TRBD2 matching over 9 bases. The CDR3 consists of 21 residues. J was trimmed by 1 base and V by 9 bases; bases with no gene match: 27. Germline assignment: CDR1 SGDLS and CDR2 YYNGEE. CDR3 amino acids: CAIEEDAPRFRAGGRTDTQYF. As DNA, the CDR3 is TGTGCCATAGAGGAAGACGCCCCGCGCTTCAGGGCGGGGGGGCGCACAGATACGCAGTATTTT. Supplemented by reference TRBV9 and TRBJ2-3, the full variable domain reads DSGVTQTPKHLITATGQRVTLRCSPRSGDLSVYWYQQSLDQGLQFLIQYYNGEERAKGNILERFSAQQFPDLHSELNLSSLELGDSALYFCAIEEDAPRFRAGGRTDTQYFGPGTRLTVL.

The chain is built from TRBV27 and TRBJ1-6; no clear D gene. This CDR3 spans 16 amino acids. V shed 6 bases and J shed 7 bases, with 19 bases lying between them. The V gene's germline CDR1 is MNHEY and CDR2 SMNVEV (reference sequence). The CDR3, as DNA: TGTGCCAGCAGACACAACCGGGAGGCCCCGAATTCACCCCTCCACTTT. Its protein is CASRHNREAPNSPLHF.